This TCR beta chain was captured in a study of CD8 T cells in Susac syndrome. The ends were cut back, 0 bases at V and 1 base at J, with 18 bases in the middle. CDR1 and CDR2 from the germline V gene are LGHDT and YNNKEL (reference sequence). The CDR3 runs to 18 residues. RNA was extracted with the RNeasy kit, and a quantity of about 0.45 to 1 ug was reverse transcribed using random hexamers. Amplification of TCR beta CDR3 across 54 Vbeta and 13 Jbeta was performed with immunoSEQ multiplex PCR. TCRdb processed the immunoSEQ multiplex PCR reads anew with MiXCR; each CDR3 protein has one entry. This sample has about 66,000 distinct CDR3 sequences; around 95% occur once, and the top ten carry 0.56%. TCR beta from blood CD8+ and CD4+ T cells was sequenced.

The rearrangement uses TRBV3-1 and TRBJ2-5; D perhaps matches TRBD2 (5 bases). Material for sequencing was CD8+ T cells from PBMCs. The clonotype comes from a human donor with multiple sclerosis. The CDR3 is CASSQDLFPRALQETQYF. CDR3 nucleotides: TGTGCCAGCAGCCAAGATCTTTTTCCGAGGGCCCTCCAAGAGACCCAGTACTTC.